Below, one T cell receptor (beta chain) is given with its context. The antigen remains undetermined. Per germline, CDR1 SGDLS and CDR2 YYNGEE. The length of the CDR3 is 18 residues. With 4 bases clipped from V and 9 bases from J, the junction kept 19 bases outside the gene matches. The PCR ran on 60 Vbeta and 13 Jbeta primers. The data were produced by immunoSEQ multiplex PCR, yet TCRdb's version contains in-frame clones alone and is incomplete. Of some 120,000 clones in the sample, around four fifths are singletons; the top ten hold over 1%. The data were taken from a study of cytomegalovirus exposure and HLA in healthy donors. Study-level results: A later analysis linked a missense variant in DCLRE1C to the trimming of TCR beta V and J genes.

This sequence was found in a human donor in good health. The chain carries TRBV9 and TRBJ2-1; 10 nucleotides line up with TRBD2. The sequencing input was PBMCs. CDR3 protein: CASSRASGGAPVGGEQFF. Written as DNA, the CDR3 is TGTGCCAGCAGCCGAGCTAGCGGGGGAGCTCCTGTCGGCGGTGAGCAGTTCTTC.